The T cell receptor (beta chain) described here comes from a study of blood T cell repertoires in COVID-19. TCRdb keeps only in-frame clones here, not all; method: immunoSEQ multiplex PCR. Of about 57,000 clones in the sample, about four fifths were seen once. Germline V CDR1 and CDR2: SGHTA, FQGTGA. Trimming removed 4 bases at V and 7 bases at J, with 8 bases between. The CDR3 contains 13 residues. The receptor was isolated from an older woman with acute or convalescent COVID-19. J is TRBJ1-6 and V is TRBV7-3; a weak D match, TRBD1 (5 bases). Sequenced sample: peripheral blood. The CDR3 sequence: CASSSDRNSPLHF. Here the CDR3 DNA reads TGTGCCAGCAGCTCAGACAGAAATTCACCCCTCCACTTT.